The clone carrying this T cell receptor beta chain was recorded a few times. The antigen is unknown. The CDR3 spans 14 residues. Trimming pared 2 bases from V and 6 bases from J, leaving 12 bases between. Germline V gene lookup returns CDR1 SGHTA and CDR2 FQGNSA. TCRdb processed the 5' RACE reads anew with MiXCR; each CDR3 protein has one entry. The table records under 600,000 distinct CDR3 sequences, about a fifth of them present only once. The data were taken from a study of T-cell memory formation after mild COVID-19. Study overall: TCR clusters mostly belonged to single donors.

Study-level points and caveats: Pre-infection memory harbored some responding clones, suggesting cross-reactive memory joined.

The V call is TRBV7-2, the J call TRBJ2-3; either TRBD1 or TRBD2 may supply D (5 bases each). This TCR was sampled from an adult woman who had mild COVID-19 (a few samples of this study predate the infection). Cell type and time point are not known. The specimen was PBMCs or a T cell subset sorted from them (not recorded which). DNA for the CDR3: TGTGCCAGCAGCTTACGGCAGGGCGGGGATACGCAGTATTTT. This encodes CASSLRQGGDTQYF. Together with reference TRBV7-2 and TRBJ2-3, the CDR3 gives the full variable domain: GAGVSQSPSNKVTEKGKDVELRCDPISGHTALYWYRQSLGQGLEFLIYFQGNSAPDKSGLPSDRFSAERTGGSVSTLTIQRTQQEDSAVYLCASSLRQGGDTQYFGPGTRLTVL.